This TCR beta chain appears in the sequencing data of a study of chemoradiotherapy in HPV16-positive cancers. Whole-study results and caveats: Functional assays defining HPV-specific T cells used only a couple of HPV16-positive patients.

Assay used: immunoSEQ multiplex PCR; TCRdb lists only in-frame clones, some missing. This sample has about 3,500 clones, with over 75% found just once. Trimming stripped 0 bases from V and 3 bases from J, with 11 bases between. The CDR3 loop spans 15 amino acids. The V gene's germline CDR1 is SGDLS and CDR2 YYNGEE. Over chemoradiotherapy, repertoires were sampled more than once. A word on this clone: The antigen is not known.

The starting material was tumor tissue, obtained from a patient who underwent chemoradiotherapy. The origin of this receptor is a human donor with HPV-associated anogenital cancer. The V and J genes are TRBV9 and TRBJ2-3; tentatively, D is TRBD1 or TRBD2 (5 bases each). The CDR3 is CASSVDEGFTDTQYF. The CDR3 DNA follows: TGTGCCAGCAGCGTAGATGAGGGGTTTACAGATACGCAGTATTTT.